Listed here are 20 T cell receptor beta chains from one sample, sequenced in a study of T cell responses to AZD1222 COVID-19 vaccine. The repertoire was sequenced with immunoSEQ multiplex PCR; TCRdb's copy has only in-frame clones and lacks some. There are around 170,000 clones in the sample; about 91% occur only once, and about 4.2% lies in the top ten. The sequencing used peripheral blood, collected on day 0 of AZD1222 vaccination. The receptors originated from an adult in good health.

The sample holds a few counts of this clone. This chain connects TRBV27 to TRBJ1-6; tentative D call: TRBD1 (6 bases). Trimming left V 0 bases short and J 10 bases short, with 13 bases between. Germline V gene lookup returns CDR1 MNHEY and CDR2 SMNVEV (reference sequence). The CDR3 is made up of 15 amino acids. CDR3 in amino acids: CASSLSGARYSPLHF. CDR3 DNA: TGTGCCAGCAGTTTATCGGGGGCGCGGTACTCACCCCTCCACTTT.

The chain couples TRBV19 to TRBJ1-3; 12 positions match TRBD1. V was clipped by 3 bases and J by 6 bases; unmatched bases: 9. Germline CDR1 LNHDA, CDR2 SQIVND (reference sequence). The CDR3 loop spans 17 amino acids. CDR3 nucleotide sequence: TGTGCCAGTAGTATTAACGGGGACAGGGGGCTATCAAACACCATATATTTT. It encodes CASSINGDRGLSNTIYF.

The rearrangement joins TRBV19 to TRBJ2-1, with TRBD2 matching over 8 bases. This CDR3 region has 15 residues. The V segment lost 3 bases and the J segment 2 bases; nucleotides outside the gene matches: 3. Germline loops: CDR1 LNHDA, CDR2 SQIVND (reference sequence). This CDR3 is CASSIGAGAYNEQFF. In nucleotides, the CDR3 is TGTGCCAGTAGTATTGGAGCGGGAGCCTACAATGAGCAGTTCTTC.

The rearrangement uses TRBV6-1 and TRBJ1-1; D ambiguous. The germline V and J ends were trimmed by 6 bases and 2 bases, with 4 bases remaining between them. The CDR3 totals 11 residues. The V gene's germline CDR1 is MNHNS and CDR2 SASEGT. CDR3 nucleotide sequence: TGTGCCAGCAGGGTTAACACTGAAGCTTTCTTT. Translating gives CASRVNTEAFF.

The chain recombines TRBV7-3 with TRBJ2-2; D ambiguous. The CDR3 consists of 14 residues. The ends were cut back, 3 bases at V and 3 bases at J, with 8 bases in the middle. Germline V gene sequence: CDR1 SGHTA, CDR2 FQGTGA. The CDR3 sequence is CASSLGSYTGELFF. CDR3 nucleotide sequence: TGTGCCAGCAGCTTGGGCTCATACACCGGGGAGCTGTTTTTT.

The chain has TRBV11-2 and TRBJ2-7; TRBD1 aligns across 8 bases. Germline V gene sequence: CDR1 SGHAT, CDR2 FQNNGV. The CDR3 spans 14 residues. V dropped 4 bases and J dropped 0; count of bases not matched to a gene: 2. In DNA, the CDR3 is TGTGCCAGCAGCTCTACAGGGGGCTCCTACGAGCAGTACTTC. Its protein is CASSSTGGSYEQYF.

This chain links TRBV28 with TRBJ1-5; TRBD1 agrees at 7 bases. This CDR3 is built from 15 residues. Trimming cost V 6 bases and J 4 bases; bases outside gene matches: 9. Germline V CDR1 and CDR2: MDHEN, SYDVKM. The CDR3 sequence is CASSKTGQLNQPQHF. DNA for the CDR3: TGTGCCAGCAGCAAGACGGGACAGTTAAATCAGCCCCAGCATTTT.

This sequence joins TRBV5-1 and TRBJ2-2; D is perhaps TRBD2 (5 bases). V was shortened by 4 bases and J by 4 bases, with 8 bases between the two germline ends. Germline loops: CDR1 SGHRS, CDR2 YFSETQ. This CDR3 comprises 13 residues. CDR3 region: CASSGEGTGELFF. The CDR3 DNA is TGCGCCAGCAGCGGTGAGGGCACCGGGGAGCTGTTTTTT.

This sequence joins TRBV29-1 and TRBJ2-1; 10 bases fit TRBD2. V dropped 8 bases and J dropped 6; count of bases not matched to a gene: 10. The CDR3 extends over 14 amino acids. Germline CDR1 and CDR2: SQVTM and ANQGSEA. CDR3 DNA: TGCAGCTGCTCTCCGGGACTAGCGAGCAATGAGCAGTTCTTC. Translating gives CSCSPGLASNEQFF.

Here the CDR3 DNA reads TGTGCCAGCTCACCACCTGGCGGGGCTAGGGACACTGAAGCTTTCTTT. Amino acids: CASSPPGGARDTEAFF. This chain links TRBV18 with TRBJ1-1; TRBD1 is a possible D gene (5 bases). The V gene lost 0 bases and the J gene lost 3 bases, with 14 bases spanning the gap. CDR1 and CDR2 from the germline V gene are KGHSH and LQKENI. This CDR3 spans 16 amino acids. Full variable domain (remainder filled in from reference TRBV18 and TRBJ1-1): NAGVMQNPRHLVRRRGQEARLRCSPMKGHSHVYWYRQLPEEGLKFMVYLQKENIIDESGMPKERFSAEFPKEGPSILRIQQVVRGDSAAYFCASSPPGGARDTEAFFGQGTRLTVV.

The V gene is TRBV30, the J gene TRBJ1-2; D unresolved. This CDR3 comprises 15 residues. Germline CDR1 GTSNPN, CDR2 SVGIG (reference sequence). The V end lost 3 bases, the J end lost 0 bases, and 14 bases lay between the germline ends. DNA of the CDR3: TGTGCCTGGAGGGATGATTGGCGAGCTAACTATGGCTACACCTTC. It yields the protein CAWRDDWRANYGYTF.

The chain combines TRBV7-8 with TRBJ1-5, with 12 bases that match TRBD1. This CDR3 region has 18 residues. Germline V gives CDR1 SGHVS, CDR2 FQNEAQ. J gave up 4 bases and V 0 bases, and 7 bases lay outside the gene matches. The CDR3 protein is CASSLAGTGGSKNQPQHF. The CDR3 nucleotides are TGTGCCAGCAGCTTAGCTGGGACAGGGGGCTCAAAGAATCAGCCCCAGCATTTT.

This chain links TRBV6-6 with TRBJ1-1; TRBD1 matches at 7 bases. Germline CDR1 MNHNY, CDR2 SVGAGI (reference sequence). The ends lost 5 bases at V and 0 bases at J; junction bases unmatched: 12. The CDR3 length is 17 residues. The CDR3 sequence: CASSPRKGAGLNTEAFF. DNA of the CDR3: TGTGCCAGCAGTCCCCGGAAGGGGGCGGGTCTGAACACTGAAGCTTTCTTT.

The sample holds one count of this clone. The DNA for the CDR3 is TGCGCCAGCGGCGGGAACTCCTACGAGCAGTACTTC. This encodes CASGGNSYEQYF. The chain uses TRBV5-1 and TRBJ2-7, with a weak D call TRBD2 (6 bases). Between the trimmed V and J ends, which lost 7 bases and 0 bases, there was a span of 8 bases. CDR3 length equals 12 residues. Per germline, CDR1 SGHRS and CDR2 YFSETQ.

The rearrangement uses TRBV12-5 and TRBJ1-5; D is unresolved. Germline V gene lookup returns CDR1 LGHNT and CDR2 FRNRAP. This CDR3 has 11 amino acids. The ends were cut back, 5 bases at V and 5 bases at J, with 4 bases in the middle. The CDR3 is CASGPYQPQHF. The CDR3 DNA is TGTGCTAGTGGTCCCTATCAGCCCCAGCATTTT.

The rearrangement joins TRBV13 to TRBJ1-2, with D unresolved. This CDR3 is built from 15 residues. Trimming cost V 3 bases and J 6 bases, with 17 bases left between them. CDR1 and CDR2 from the germline V gene are PRHDT and FYEKMQ (reference sequence). CDR3 nucleotide sequence: TGTGCCAGCAGCTTCCCGCAAAAATCAACTAATGGCTACACCTTC. Protein sequence: CASSFPQKSTNGYTF.

V gene TRBV18 combines with J gene TRBJ1-1; D remains unclear. The CDR3 has 13 amino acids. Trimming stripped 3 bases from V and 7 bases from J, with 12 bases between. Per the germline V gene, CDR1 is KGHSH and CDR2 is LQKENI. CDR3: CASSPPRVGEAFF. The CDR3 DNA is TGTGCCAGCTCACCCCCGAGAGTAGGTGAAGCTTTCTTT.

This chain joins TRBV28 and TRBJ1-4; D is ambiguous. The CDR3 loop spans 12 amino acids. V was pared by 5 bases and J by 8 bases, with 9 bases between. Germline V CDR1 and CDR2: MDHEN, SYDVKM. The CDR3 sequence: CASSSEGEKLFF. The DNA for the CDR3 is TGTGCCAGCAGTAGCGAGGGAGAAAAACTGTTTTTT.

This chain links TRBV19 with TRBJ1-1; D might be TRBD1 (5 bases). The CDR3 is 12 residues long. Deletions cut 7 bases from V and 3 bases from J, with 9 bases between. Germline CDR1 and CDR2: LNHDA and SQIVND (reference sequence). This CDR3 is CASTAGDTEAFF. The CDR3 bases are TGTGCCAGTACCGCGGGGGACACTGAAGCTTTCTTT.

V usage is TRBV6-5 and J usage is TRBJ1-6; no clear D gene. Trimming pared 6 bases from V and 9 bases from J, leaving 15 bases between. The CDR3 extends over 14 amino acids. The germline gives CDR1 MNHEY, CDR2 SVGAGI. CDR3 nucleotides: TGTGCCAGCAGGTCAACGGGATCCGGTTCACCCCTCCACTTT. As protein: CASRSTGSGSPLHF.